Listed below are T cell receptor beta chains from one sample, sequenced in a study of T cell responses to AZD1222 COVID-19 vaccine. Only in-frame clones appear in the TCRdb table, and some are missing; sequencing was by immunoSEQ multiplex PCR. Of 250,000 to 300,000 clones listed, roughly 93% are singletons. The material sequenced was peripheral blood, taken 28 days after the second AZD1222 dose. The receptors derive from an adult who received the AZD1222 COVID-19 vaccine. Each CDR3 is given with its conserved first and last residue. The D gene is left open where the match is weak.

J: TRBJ2-7
D: TRBD1
V: TRBV10-3
DNA: TGTGCCATCAGTGAGTTGGACAGGGGCCCTACCTACGAGCAGTACTTC
CDR3: CAISELDRGPTYEQYF

J: TRBJ1-5
D: NA
V: TRBV28
DNA: TGTGCCAGCAGTACCGGGACTCCGAATCAGCCCCAGCATTTT
CDR3: CASSTGTPNQPQHF

J: TRBJ2-7
D: NA
V: TRBV19
DNA: TGTGCCAGTACAGACGGGACTCGACCTTACGAGCAGTACTTC
CDR3: CASTDGTRPYEQYF

J: TRBJ2-5
D: NA
V: TRBV4-2
DNA: TGTGCCAGCAGCCAAGAACTGATCCTACAAGAAGAGACCCAGTACTTC
CDR3: CASSQELILQEETQYF

J: TRBJ1-2
D: TRBD1
V: TRBV29-1
DNA: TGCAGCGCTCTCCCGGACAGGGAAGTTGGCTACACCTTC
CDR3: CSALPDREVGYTF

J: TRBJ2-3
D: NA
V: TRBV2
DNA: TGTGCCAGCACAGCAGTCGGGGGAATGGATACGCAGTATTTT
CDR3: CASTAVGGMDTQYF

J: TRBJ1-4
D: NA
V: TRBV5-4
DNA: TGTGCCAGCAGCTCGCCGGGACTAGTGGGTGAAAAACTGTTTTTT
CDR3: CASSSPGLVGEKLFF

J: TRBJ2-5
D: NA
V: TRBV5-1
DNA: TGCGCCAGCAAAGACTCGCAAGAGACCCAGTACTTC
CDR3: CASKDSQETQYF

J: TRBJ2-1
D: TRBD2
V: TRBV2
DNA: TGTGCCAGCAAGTGGGAGGGAAATGAGCAGTTCTTC
CDR3: CASKWEGNEQFF

J: TRBJ2-7
D: NA
V: TRBV27
DNA: TGTGCCACCCCCTACGAGCAGTACTTC
CDR3: CATPYEQYF